This TCR beta chain was sequenced during a study of blood T cell repertoires in COVID-19. Study-wide background: Samples of COVID-19 (acute and convalescent) were obtained from the United States, Italy and Spain. Sample material is recorded as cDNA or gDNA derived from T cells, B-cell-depleted T cells, or PBMCs.

Original analysis: The assay estimated nucleated cells by amplifying reference gene primers. The method was immunoSEQ multiplex PCR; TCRdb's version includes in-frame clones alone and lacks a portion of them. D and trimming come from the DNA, and the V and J calls and clone size come from that table. Among 150,000 to 200,000 clones listed, about nine tenths were seen once. The sequenced material came from peripheral blood. The clonotype comes from a woman aged 70-85 years with acute or convalescent COVID-19.

CDR3 in DNA: TGTGCCAGCAGTTTAGGCAGGGAGGGGTGGCAGCCCCAGCATTTT. This encodes CASSLGREGWQPQHF. The chain recombines TRBV28 with TRBJ1-5; D perhaps matches TRBD1 (5 bases). Between the trimmed V and J ends, which lost 2 bases and 7 bases, there was a span of 15 bases. Germline V gene sequence: CDR1 MDHEN, CDR2 SYDVKM. The CDR3 contains 15 residues.